The T cell receptor beta chain described here comes from a study of T cell changes during pregnancy in multiple sclerosis. Germline values: CDR1 MDHEN, CDR2 SYDVKM. CDR3 size: 16 residues. V lost 8 bases to trimming and J lost 0 bases; unmatched junction nucleotides: 2. Assay: immunoSEQ multiplex PCR; the TCRdb copy retains only in-frame clones and omits some. The sample includes about 69,000 clones, 85% to 95% of them seen just once. This clone was recorded only once. V gene TRBV28 combines with J gene TRBJ2-1, with 15 nucleotides matching TRBD2. This TCR came from a female donor in good health, enrolled as a control in a pregnancy study. Sequenced material: peripheral blood, taken in the third trimester of pregnancy. CDR3 in amino acids: CASSGLAGGSYNEQFF. CDR3 nucleotides: TGTGCCAGCTCGGGACTAGCGGGGGGCTCCTACAATGAGCAGTTCTTC.